The subject of this entry is one T cell receptor beta chain. Its antigen is as yet unknown. The CDR3 has 14 amino acids. Trimming took 4 bases from V and 7 from J; bases not matched to a gene: 5. Germline V CDR1 and CDR2: SGHRS, YFSETQ. This sample is part of a study of Tregs in tolerant kidney transplant recipients. General study points: Biological reproducibility was not directly addressed, but technical replication error appeared minimal. The small number of patients limits these findings pending further validation. Tregs expanded with activated donor B cells seemed most donor-specific.

Unstimulated regulatory T cells (CD4+CD25+CD127-), CD4+CD25- non-regulatory cells, CD4 and CD8 cells were FACS-sorted from thawed PBMCs. Produced via immunoSEQ multiplex PCR; TCRdb's table is partial and in-frame only. The sample contains approximately 260,000 clones, around 81% of which appear only once. The sequencing sample was made of CD4+ T cells from blood. This receptor was identified in a human donor in good health. The V call is TRBV5-1, the J call TRBJ2-2, with 9 bases matching TRBD1. The CDR3 protein is CASSRGQGNGELFF. Written as DNA, the CDR3 is TGCGCCAGCAGCAGAGGACAGGGGAACGGGGAGCTGTTTTTT.